The 23 T cell receptor beta chains listed next were all sequenced from one sample in a study of T cells in Graves' hyperthyroidism and ophthalmopathy. There were TCR beta CDR3 regions amplified from RNA transcripts. The HTBI set primed first-round TCR CDR3 RT-PCR. TCRdb re-called the multiplex PCR reads with MiXCR, one entry per CDR3 protein. The table records about 95,000 distinct CDR3 sequences, approximately 39% of them present only once. The sequenced material came from peripheral blood or thyroid tissue (not recorded which). These receptors were collected from a woman in her 30s with Graves' hyperthyroidism.

This clonotype was found many times. This chain joins TRBV3-1 and TRBJ1-1; D remains ambiguous. CDR1 and CDR2 (germline): LGHDT, YNNKEL (reference sequence). V shed 3 bases and J shed 3 bases, with 2 bases lying between them. This CDR3 is built from 11 residues. CDR3 nucleotide sequence: TGTGCCAGCAGCCAGTACACTGAAGCTTTCTTT. Its protein product is CASSQYTEAFF.

This clonotype was seen ten or more times. This chain joins TRBV7-9 and TRBJ1-4; 8 nucleotides agree with TRBD1. The CDR3 contains 17 residues. Germline V CDR1 and CDR2: SEHNR, FQNEAQ (reference sequence). V lost 8 bases, J lost 0 bases, and 11 bases stayed unmatched. The CDR3 DNA reads TGTGCCAGCGACAAAGGGACAGGACCCCCAACTAATGAAAAACTGTTTTTT. This encodes CASDKGTGPPTNEKLFF.

This clonotype counts as medium-sized. This rearrangement joins TRBV6-1 to TRBJ1-5, with D unclear. Trimming took off 7 bases at V and 7 bases at J, with 8 bases between the two ends. CDR3 length: 11 residues. The germline V gene has CDR1 MNHNS and CDR2 SASEGT. CDR3 DNA: TGTGCCAGCAAGGAGCGGCAGCCCCAGCATTTT. This encodes CASKERQPQHF.

V usage is TRBV28 and J usage is TRBJ2-7, with unresolved D. The V end lost 3 bases, the J end lost 0 bases, and 15 bases lay between the germline ends. The germline CDR1 and CDR2 sequences are MDHEN and SYDVKM. This CDR3 region has 16 residues. CDR3 amino acids: CASSFLPDTASYEQYF. The CDR3 coding sequence is TGTGCCAGCAGTTTTCTTCCTGACACGGCCTCCTACGAGCAGTACTTC.

This clonotype was counted many times. V usage is TRBV7-9 and J usage is TRBJ1-6; 10 nucleotides line up with TRBD1. This CDR3 is built from 14 residues. The V gene's germline CDR1 is SEHNR and CDR2 FQNEAQ (reference sequence). V lost 5 bases to trimming and J lost 10 bases; unmatched junction nucleotides: 5. The CDR3 sequence: CASSPGTGASPLHF. Written as DNA, the CDR3 is TGTGCCAGCAGCCCCGGGACAGGGGCCTCACCCCTCCACTTT. Based on the CDR3 plus reference TRBV7-9 and TRBJ1-6, the full variable domain is DTGVSQNPRHKITKRGQNVTFRCDPISEHNRLYWYRQTLGQGPEFLTYFQNEAQLEKSRLLSDRFSAERPKGSFSTLEIQRTEQGDSAMYLCASSPGTGASPLHFGNGTRLTVT.

In DNA form, the CDR3 reads TGTGCCAGCAGCTTGGCGGGACTAGCGGACGTTAGGCCCTACGAGCAGTACTTC. It is translated as CASSLAGLADVRPYEQYF. This chain connects TRBV5-4 to TRBJ2-7; 11 positions agree with TRBD2. The V and J ends lost 0 bases and 2 bases, in that order; junction bases with no gene match: 10. Germline V gene lookup returns CDR1 SGHNT and CDR2 YYREEE (reference sequence). CDR3 length: 18 amino acids.

With respect to this clonotype: An end of the junction differs from the germline gene, which may be a read error. The chain has TRBV19 and TRBJ2-2; D not certain. The CDR3 has 13 residues. Germline V gives CDR1 LNHDA, CDR2 SQIVND (reference sequence). The DNA for the CDR3 is TGTGCCAGTAGCCAAACGAACACCTGGGAGCTGTTTTTT. This codes for CASSQTNTWELFF.

This clonotype showed up many times. The V call is TRBV20-1, the J call TRBJ1-6; the match to TRBD1 covers 9 bases. There are 13 residues in the CDR3. CDR1 is DFQATT and CDR2 is SNEGSKA in the germline V gene (reference sequence). V lost 2 bases, J lost 10 bases, and 3 bases stayed unmatched. CDR3 bases: TGCAGTGCTAGATGGGACAGGGAGTCACCCCTCCACTTT. Protein product: CSARWDRESPLHF.

This clonotype was counted between two and nine times. V gene TRBV7-3 combines with J gene TRBJ1-1, with 9 positions matching TRBD1. The CDR3 covers 16 residues. CDR1 and CDR2 (germline): SGHTA, FQGTGA. After removal of 4 bases from V and 1 base from J, the junction contained 7 bases not matched to a gene. CDR3 sequence: CASSSKTGGWNTEAFF. For the CDR3, the DNA is TGTGCCAGCAGCTCGAAAACAGGGGGCTGGAACACTGAAGCTTTCTTT.

The gene calls are TRBV20-1 and TRBJ2-5, with 7 bases lining up with TRBD2. Looked up from germline, CDR1 is DFQATT and CDR2 is SNEGSKA (reference sequence). This CDR3 is built from 14 residues. With 6 bases clipped from V and 5 bases from J, the junction kept 12 bases outside the gene matches. This chain's CDR3 is CSAGGGSQRETQYF. The CDR3 DNA reads as TGCAGTGCGGGGGGGGGGAGCCAACGGGAGACCCAGTACTTC.

Only one count was recorded for this clonotype. One end of the junction is discordant with germline, which a read error may explain. V gene TRBV7-7 combines with J gene TRBJ2-7; 10 nucleotides agree with TRBD2. Germline assignment: CDR1 SSHAT and CDR2 FNYEAQ (reference sequence). CDR3 length equals 17 residues. The CDR3 coding sequence is TGTGCTAGCAGCATCTCTAGCGGGAGTGCACGATTCTACGAGCAGTACTTC. Translation: CASSISSGSARFYEQYF.

This clonotype was counted ten times or more. The CDR3 sequence is CASSSQGAGNTIYF. For the CDR3, the DNA is TGTGCCAGCAGTTCACAGGGGGCTGGAAACACCATATATTTT. The rearrangement links TRBV12-3 or TRBV12-4 to TRBJ1-3; 8 positions agree with TRBD1. CDR3 length equals 14 residues. With V trimmed by 4 bases and J by 2 bases, 1 base remained unmatched.

This clonotype has a count of ten or more. V is TRBV12-3 or TRBV12-4 and J is TRBJ1-2, with 9 positions matching TRBD1. V lost 3 bases and J lost 6; bases outside the gene matches: 8. The CDR3 has 15 amino acids. The CDR3 spells CASSFGTGPTDGYTF. For the CDR3, the DNA is TGTGCCAGCAGTTTTGGGACAGGGCCGACGGATGGCTACACCTTC.

This clonotype was found many times. V is TRBV7-8 and J is TRBJ1-3; D unclear. V was trimmed by 4 bases and J by 0 bases, leaving 10 bases between them. The germline CDR1 and CDR2 sequences are SGHVS and FQNEAQ. The CDR3 covers 15 residues. CDR3 DNA sequence: TGTGCCAGCAGCTCGGACGGTTTCTCTGGAAACACCATATATTTT. As protein: CASSSDGFSGNTIYF.

The rearrangement uses TRBV10-2 and TRBJ1-1; D uncertain. Trimming pared 6 bases from V and 4 bases from J, leaving 15 bases between. This CDR3 is built from 14 residues. CDR1 and CDR2 (germline): WSHSY, SAAADI. Here the CDR3 reads CASRAGGIATEAFF. CDR3 DNA: TGCGCCAGCAGGGCCGGAGGGATTGCCACTGAAGCTTTCTTT.

This clonotype was observed many times. The rearrangement joins TRBV6-5 to TRBJ2-5; the D gene could be TRBD1 or TRBD2 (5 bases each). The CDR3 has 15 amino acids. Germline values: CDR1 MNHEY, CDR2 SVGAGI. Trimming cost V 6 bases and J 6 bases, with 20 bases left between them. For the CDR3, the DNA is TGTGCCAGCAGCCCGACTAAGAGGGGAATAAAGACCCAGTACTTC. Translation: CASSPTKRGIKTQYF.

CDR3 sequence: CASSEHRAYGYTF. The CDR3 DNA reads TGTGCCAGCAGTGAACACAGGGCCTATGGCTACACCTTC. The rearrangement uses TRBV2 and TRBJ1-2, with D maybe TRBD1 (6 bases). V was pared by 2 bases and J by 4 bases, with 8 bases between. The CDR3 runs 13 residues. Germline CDR1 is SNHLY and CDR2 is FYNNEI.

This clonotype was seen many times. The chain recombines TRBV5-1 with TRBJ1-1; tentative D call: TRBD1 (6 bases). The CDR3 is made up of 15 amino acids. Per the germline V gene, CDR1 is SGHRS and CDR2 is YFSETQ. Trimming took off 3 bases at V and 3 bases at J, with 15 bases between the two ends. The CDR3 spells CASSSAGELHTEAFF. DNA for the CDR3: TGCGCCAGCAGCTCTGCAGGGGAATTGCACACTGAAGCTTTCTTT.

The chain has TRBV7-2 and TRBJ2-7; a weak D match, TRBD1 (7 bases). CDR1 is SGHTA and CDR2 is FQGNSA in the germline V gene. The CDR3 covers 15 residues. Trimming cost V 3 bases and J 3 bases, with 15 bases left between them. The CDR3 coding sequence is TGTGCCAGCAGCTTCGGATCAGGGGGGTTCTACGAGCAGTACTTC. Protein: CASSFGSGGFYEQYF.

This clonotype was seen many times. The gene calls are TRBV7-9 and TRBJ1-2; no clear D gene. This CDR3 spans 16 amino acids. Per the germline V gene, CDR1 is SEHNR and CDR2 is FQNEAQ (reference sequence). Trimming cost V 4 bases and J 0 bases, with 15 bases left between them. CDR3 coding DNA: TGTGCCAGCAGCTCCCCTCGCCGGGGTCCTAACTATGGCTACACCTTC. It specifies CASSSPRRGPNYGYTF.

The table lists this clonotype with a few counts. The CDR3 carries no conserved terminal phenylalanine or tryptophan, so it likely arises from a read error. J is TRBJ2-5 and V is TRBV3-1; no reliable D call. The CDR3 runs 13 residues. Germline V lookup: CDR1 LGHDT, CDR2 YNNKEL (reference sequence). V lost 0 bases and J lost 1, with 3 bases in between. This CDR3 is CASSQEIQETQYL. CDR3 DNA sequence: TGTGCCAGCAGCCAAGAAATCCAAGAGACCCAGTACCTC.

This clonotype was found many times. The chain joins TRBV27 to TRBJ1-1; unclear D gene. Trimming removed 4 bases from V and 5 bases from J, with 11 bases in between. Germline V CDR1 and CDR2: MNHEY, SMNVEV (reference sequence). This CDR3 is 13 amino acids long. The CDR3 loop reads CASSSRFDTEAFF. DNA of the CDR3: TGTGCCAGCAGTTCCAGGTTTGATACTGAAGCTTTCTTT.

This clonotype was seen repeatedly, ten times or more. V is TRBV13 and J is TRBJ1-6; D gene ambiguous. Germline values: CDR1 PRHDT, CDR2 FYEKMQ (reference sequence). Trimming took 4 bases from V and 14 from J, leaving 12 bases between them. The CDR3 is 12 residues long. The CDR3 DNA follows: TGTGCCAGCAGCTCCCTACGTGGAACCCTCCACTTT. This gives the protein CASSSLRGTLHF.